This T cell receptor (beta chain) came from a study of cytomegalovirus exposure and HLA in healthy donors. Study-wide results and caveats: It was taken for granted in presence/absence analyses that sequencing depth across donors was roughly uniform. What a later analysis showed was that several of the most significant clusters appeared linked to common viral pathogens. In vitro confirmation showed three CMV-associated chains to be CMV antigen specific.

Primers: 60 Vbeta forward and 13 Jbeta reverse. This table comes from immunoSEQ multiplex PCR, and its TCRdb copy is limited to in-frame clones, with some not included. This repertoire shows approximately 110,000 clones, just under 75% found once; its top ten account for about 4.4%. As for this clone: The antigen is unknown.

The J segment lost 4 bases and the V segment lost 0 bases, leaving 4 bases of the junction unmatched. Germline CDR1 SGHRS, CDR2 YFSETQ. The CDR3 extends over 15 amino acids. The J gene is TRBJ2-5, the V gene TRBV5-1; 9 positions agree with TRBD2. This TCR derives from a man aged 55 to 70 in good health and CMV-seropositive. Sequenced material: PBMCs. The CDR3 DNA reads TGCGCCAGCAGCTTGGGGCCTAGCGGGGTAGAGACCCAGTACTTC. Amino acid sequence: CASSLGPSGVETQYF. Variable domain in full (rest from reference TRBV5-1 and TRBJ2-5): KAGVTQTPRYLIKTRGQQVTLSCSPISGHRSVSWYQQTPGQGLQFLFEYFSETQRNKGNFPGRFSGRQFSNSRSEMNVSTLELGDSALYLCASSLGPSGVETQYFGPGTRLLVL.